This TCR beta chain was sequenced during a study of shared clonotypes between healthy human individuals. The CDR3 spans 15 residues. J was trimmed by 9 bases and V by 3 bases; bases with no gene match: 7. Germline loops: CDR1 WNHNN, CDR2 SYGVQD (reference sequence). Only in-frame clones appear in the TCRdb table, and some are missing; sequencing was by immunoSEQ multiplex PCR. Of more than 2 million clones listed, approximately 96% are singletons. The receptor's source is a man in his late teens or twenties in good health. Sequencing was done on a sample of naive CD4+ T cells sorted from blood. Subset reported: CD45RA+ positively selected. The gene calls are TRBV10-1 and TRBJ2-1; 11 bases are shared with TRBD2. Here the CDR3 reads CASSELVAGGPEQFF. In DNA, the CDR3 is TGCGCCAGCAGTGAATTGGTAGCGGGGGGGCCTGAGCAGTTCTTC.